These 15 T cell receptor beta chains share one sample of origin, sequenced in a study of patients and donors after allogeneic stem cell transplantation. TCRdb re-called the RT-PCR reads through MiXCR, storing one row per CDR3 protein. The profile shows tens of thousands of distinct CDR3 sequences, more than 20% of them singletons. Sequenced: blood, either unsorted or a sorted T cell fraction (not recorded which). These TCRs come from a human donor who was either an allogeneic HSCT recipient or a stem cell or donor lymphocyte infusion donor (not recorded which). It is not recorded whose cells these are; they may come from a transplant donor.

This clonotype has only a few counts. This chain uses TRBV7-9 with TRBJ2-1; 7 bases agree with TRBD1. Germline V gene data show CDR1 as SEHNR and CDR2 as FQNEAQ (reference sequence). Trimming took 4 bases from V and 4 from J; bases not matched to a gene: 1. This CDR3 is 13 amino acids long. The CDR3 DNA follows: TGTGCCAGCAGCTGGGGACAGTACAATGAGCAGTTCTTC. Amino acids: CASSWGQYNEQFF.

In its sample, this clonotype was seen a few times. The chain couples TRBV27 to TRBJ2-7, with 8 bases identical to TRBD2. The germline gives CDR1 MNHEY, CDR2 SMNVEV (reference sequence). CDR3 length: 14 residues. J lost 3 bases, V lost 4 bases, and 5 bases had no gene match. DNA for the CDR3: TGTGCCAGCAGTTCTTACGGGGGGGACTACGAGCAGTACTTC. It yields the protein CASSSYGGDYEQYF.

The J gene is TRBJ1-5, the V gene TRBV28; D unresolved. V was clipped by 1 base and J by 0 bases, with 10 bases between them. CDR1 is MDHEN, CDR2 SYDVKM, per germline. The CDR3 runs 16 residues. CDR3 in amino acids: CASSLLAVDSNQPQHF. CDR3 nucleotides: TGTGCCAGCAGTTTATTGGCAGTTGATAGCAATCAGCCCCAGCATTTT.

This rearrangement joins TRBV24-1 to TRBJ2-7; weak D call: TRBD1 (5 bases). There are 17 residues in the CDR3. Trimming cost V 2 bases and J 5 bases, with 21 bases left between them. Looked up from germline, CDR1 is KGHDR and CDR2 is SFDVKD. CDR3 in amino acids: CATSDSGSPDRANEQYF. Here the CDR3 DNA reads TGTGCCACCAGTGATTCAGGGTCCCCTGACCGGGCCAACGAGCAGTACTTC.

This clonotype was detected only a few times. The V gene is TRBV12-3 or TRBV12-4, the J gene TRBJ1-5, with D possibly being TRBD1 (5 bases). V lost 2 bases to trimming and J lost 2 bases, with 10 bases between them. The CDR3 spans 15 residues. The chain's CDR3 is CASSLTRVGNQPQHF. CDR3 coding DNA: TGTGCCAGCAGTTTAACCAGGGTGGGCAATCAGCCCCAGCATTTT.

As concerns this clonotype: Without the conserved terminal phenylalanine or tryptophan, this CDR3 likely stems from a read error. The chain carries TRBV5-4 and TRBJ1-4, with D unresolved. CDR1 is SGHNT, CDR2 YYREEE, per germline (reference sequence). The CDR3 spans 12 residues. V lost 6 bases and J 6 bases, leaving 9 bases between the germline ends. As DNA, the CDR3 is TGTGCCAGCAAGGGTCTCGATGAAAAACTGTTTTCT. This codes for CASKGLDEKLFS.

The V and J genes are TRBV4-2 and TRBJ1-1; D possibly corresponds to TRBD1 (5 bases). The CDR3 contains 19 residues. CDR1 and CDR2 (germline): LGHNA, YNFKEQ. The V end was cut by 0 bases, the J end by 0 bases, with 20 bases between. The chain's CDR3 is CASSQEGGHGFSMNTEAFF. The DNA of the CDR3 is TGTGCCAGCAGCCAAGAAGGTGGACACGGCTTCTCTATGAACACTGAAGCTTTCTTT.

This clonotype came up a few times. The genes are TRBV19 and TRBJ2-2; tentatively, D is TRBD2 (5 bases). The V gene lost 5 bases and the J gene lost 1 base, with 8 bases spanning the gap. CDR3 length: 14 amino acids. CDR1 LNHDA and CDR2 SQIVND come from the germline V gene (reference sequence). CDR3 in DNA: TGTGCCAGTAGTCCCCGGGGGAACACCGGGGAGCTGTTTTTT. It encodes CASSPRGNTGELFF.

This clonotype has a handful of counts. The chain couples TRBV5-6 to TRBJ2-4; D may be TRBD2 (5 bases). In germline, CDR1 is SGHDT, CDR2 YYEEEE. The V end lost 1 base, the J end lost 0 bases, and 14 bases lay between the germline ends. This CDR3 comprises 17 residues. CDR3 nucleotide sequence: TGTGCCAGCAGCTTGAGTAGGGTCGGACTAGCCAAAAACATTCAGTACTTC. Its translation: CASSLSRVGLAKNIQYF.

Details on this clonotype: Being one base from a much bigger clone, this may be a read error. This chain links TRBV7-9 with TRBJ2-7; D may be TRBD2 (5 bases). CDR3 length equals 13 residues. Per germline, CDR1 SEHNR and CDR2 FQNEAQ (reference sequence). The CDR3 nucleotides read TGTGCCAGAAGCTTAGGGAGCTCCTACGAGCAGTACTTC. This encodes CARSLGSSYEQYF.

The V gene is TRBV29-1, the J gene TRBJ1-1, with TRBD1 identical over 8 bases. Germline assignment: CDR1 SQVTM and CDR2 ANQGSEA. J gave up 3 bases and V 3 bases, and 9 bases lay outside the gene matches. This CDR3 has 15 amino acids. The chain's CDR3 is CSVDGQGGGDTEAFF. The CDR3 nucleotides read TGCAGCGTTGACGGACAGGGAGGAGGGGACACTGAAGCTTTCTTT.

The chain is built from TRBV5-1 and TRBJ2-1; 11 positions agree with TRBD2. The CDR3 sequence is 15 residues long. The V segment lost 3 bases and the J segment 6 bases; nucleotides outside the gene matches: 5. The germline V gene encodes CDR1 SGHRS and CDR2 YFSETQ. The CDR3 bases are TGCGCCAGCAGCTCCTTAGCGGGGGGGCTCAATGAGCAGTTCTTC. The encoded protein is CASSSLAGGLNEQFF.

There are a few counts of this clonotype. This chain links TRBV18 with TRBJ1-2; TRBD1 matches 7 bases. CDR3 length equals 15 residues. V shed 3 bases and J 0 bases; nucleotides not matched to a gene: 4. Germline CDR1 KGHSH, CDR2 LQKENI. Here the CDR3 DNA reads TGTGCCAGCTCACCTGGGACAGCAGCTAACTATGGCTACACCTTC. This codes for CASSPGTAANYGYTF. Combining the CDR3 with reference TRBV18 and TRBJ1-2 gives the whole variable domain NAGVMQNPRHLVRRRGQEARLRCSPMKGHSHVYWYRQLPEEGLKFMVYLQKENIIDESGMPKERFSAEFPKEGPSILRIQQVVRGDSAAYFCASSPGTAANYGYTFGSGTRLTVV.

This sequence joins TRBV12-3 or TRBV12-4 and TRBJ1-6, with 11 bases identical to TRBD1. V lost 4 bases, J lost 10 bases, and 0 bases stayed unmatched. There are 13 residues in the CDR3. The CDR3 spells CASSWDRGSPLHF. For the CDR3, the DNA is TGTGCCAGCAGTTGGGACAGGGGGTCACCCCTCCACTTT.

This clonotype has a count of ten or more. This sequence joins TRBV24-1 and TRBJ1-1; possible D gene TRBD1, 5 bases. Germline CDR1 KGHDR, CDR2 SFDVKD. The CDR3 has 13 amino acids. V was clipped by 7 bases and J by 1 base, with 9 bases between them. CDR3 region: CATRRDGNTEAFF. CDR3 nucleotides: TGTGCCACCAGGAGGGACGGGAACACTGAAGCTTTCTTT.